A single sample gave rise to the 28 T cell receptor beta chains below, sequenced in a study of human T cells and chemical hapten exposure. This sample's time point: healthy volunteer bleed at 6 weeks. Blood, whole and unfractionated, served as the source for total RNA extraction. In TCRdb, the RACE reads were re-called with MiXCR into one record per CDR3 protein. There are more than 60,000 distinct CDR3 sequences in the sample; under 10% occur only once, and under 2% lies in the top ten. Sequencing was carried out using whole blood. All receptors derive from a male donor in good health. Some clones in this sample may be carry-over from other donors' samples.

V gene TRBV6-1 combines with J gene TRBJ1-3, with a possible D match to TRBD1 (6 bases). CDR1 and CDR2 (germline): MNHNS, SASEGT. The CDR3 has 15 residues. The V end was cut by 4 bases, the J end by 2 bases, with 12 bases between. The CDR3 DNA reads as TGTGCCAGCAGTGGGGAGGGGGGGGCTGGAAACACCATATATTTT. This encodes CASSGEGGAGNTIYF.

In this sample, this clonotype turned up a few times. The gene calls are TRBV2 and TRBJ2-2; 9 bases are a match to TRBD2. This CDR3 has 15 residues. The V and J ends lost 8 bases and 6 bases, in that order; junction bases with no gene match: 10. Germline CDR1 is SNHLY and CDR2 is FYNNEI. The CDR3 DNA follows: TGTGCCAGCTTCCAGCGGGAGGTCCTCGCCGGGGAGCTGTTTTTT. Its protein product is CASFQREVLAGELFF.

CDR3 coding DNA: TGTGCCAGCAGCTTAGCAGGGGCCCCCTACGAGCAGTACTTC. It specifies CASSLAGAPYEQYF. The J gene is TRBJ2-7, the V gene TRBV7-2; tentatively, D is TRBD1 (5 bases). Germline V gene sequence: CDR1 SGHTA, CDR2 FQGNSA. The CDR3 has 14 residues. Trimming shortened V by 0 bases and J by 2 bases, and 8 bases separated the two germline ends.

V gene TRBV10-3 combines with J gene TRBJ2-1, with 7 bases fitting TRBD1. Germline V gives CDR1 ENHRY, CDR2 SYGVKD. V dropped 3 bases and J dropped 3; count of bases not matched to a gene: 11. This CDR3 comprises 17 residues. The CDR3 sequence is CAISEVGGQNHYNEQFF. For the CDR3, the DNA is TGTGCCATCAGTGAAGTAGGGGGACAGAACCACTACAATGAGCAGTTCTTC.

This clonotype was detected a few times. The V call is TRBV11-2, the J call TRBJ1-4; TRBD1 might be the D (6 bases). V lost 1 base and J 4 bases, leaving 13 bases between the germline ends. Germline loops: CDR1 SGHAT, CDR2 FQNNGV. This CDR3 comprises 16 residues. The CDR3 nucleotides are TGTGCCAGCAGCTTAGTTGCGGGCAGGGGTAATGAAAAACTGTTTTTT. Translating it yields CASSLVAGRGNEKLFF. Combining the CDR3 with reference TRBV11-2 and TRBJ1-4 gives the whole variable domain EAGVAQSPRYKIIEKRQSVAFWCNPISGHATLYWYQQILGQGPKLLIQFQNNGVVDDSQLPKDRFSAERLKGVDSTLKIQPAKLEDSAVYLCASSLVAGRGNEKLFFGSGTQLSVL.

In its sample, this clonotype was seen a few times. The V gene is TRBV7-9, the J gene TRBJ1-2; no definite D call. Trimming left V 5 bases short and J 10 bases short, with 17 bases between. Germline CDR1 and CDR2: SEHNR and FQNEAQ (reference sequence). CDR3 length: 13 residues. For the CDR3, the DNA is TGTGCCAGCAGCGCACAGCGGACTCTTGACTACACCTTC. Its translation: CASSAQRTLDYTF.

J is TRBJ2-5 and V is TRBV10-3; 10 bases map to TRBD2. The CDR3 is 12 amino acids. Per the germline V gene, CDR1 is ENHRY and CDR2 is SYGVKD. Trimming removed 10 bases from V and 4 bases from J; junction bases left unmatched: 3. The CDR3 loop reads CASRTSGETQYF. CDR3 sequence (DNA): TGTGCCAGCAGGACTAGCGGAGAGACCCAGTACTTC.

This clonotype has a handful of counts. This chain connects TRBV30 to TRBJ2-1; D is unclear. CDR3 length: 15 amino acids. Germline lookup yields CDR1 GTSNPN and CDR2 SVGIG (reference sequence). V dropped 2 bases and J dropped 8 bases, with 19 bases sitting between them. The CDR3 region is CAWSPTGYGPDEQFF. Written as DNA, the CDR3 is TGTGCCTGGAGTCCGACGGGTTATGGGCCTGATGAGCAGTTCTTC.

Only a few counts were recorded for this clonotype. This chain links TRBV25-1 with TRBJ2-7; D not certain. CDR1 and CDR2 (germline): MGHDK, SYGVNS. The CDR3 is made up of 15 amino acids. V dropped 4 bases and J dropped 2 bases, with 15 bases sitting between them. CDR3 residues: CASSAGVVFPYEQYF. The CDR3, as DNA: TGTGCCAGCAGTGCGGGTGTGGTTTTCCCCTACGAGCAGTACTTC.

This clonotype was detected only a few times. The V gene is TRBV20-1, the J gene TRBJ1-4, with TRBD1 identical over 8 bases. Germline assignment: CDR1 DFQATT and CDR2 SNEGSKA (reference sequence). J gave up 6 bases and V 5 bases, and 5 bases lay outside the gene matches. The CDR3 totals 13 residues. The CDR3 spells CSAATGVHEKLFF. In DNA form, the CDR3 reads TGCAGTGCTGCGACAGGGGTTCATGAAAAACTGTTTTTT.

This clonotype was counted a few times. The CDR3 bases are TGTGCCAGCAGCGCCCACAGAAACCACCCAAACACCGGGGAGCTGTTTTTT. This codes for CASSAHRNHPNTGELFF. The chain uses TRBV7-2 and TRBJ2-2; D is uncertain. Germline values: CDR1 SGHTA, CDR2 FQGNSA. The V gene lost 5 bases and the J gene lost 2 bases, with 18 bases spanning the gap. This CDR3 is 17 amino acids long. Drawing the rest from reference TRBV7-2 and TRBJ2-2, the complete variable domain is GAGVSQSPSNKVTEKGKDVELRCDPISGHTALYWYRQSLGQGLEFLIYFQGNSAPDKSGLPSDRFSAERTGGSVSTLTIQRTQQEDSAVYLCASSAHRNHPNTGELFFGEGSRLTVL.

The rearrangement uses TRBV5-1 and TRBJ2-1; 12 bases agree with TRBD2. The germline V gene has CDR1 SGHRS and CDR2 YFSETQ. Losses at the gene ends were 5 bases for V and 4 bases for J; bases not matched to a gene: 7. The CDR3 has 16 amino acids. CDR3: CASRRTSGDLYNEQFF. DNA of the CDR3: TGCGCCAGCAGACGGACTAGCGGGGATCTATACAATGAGCAGTTCTTC.

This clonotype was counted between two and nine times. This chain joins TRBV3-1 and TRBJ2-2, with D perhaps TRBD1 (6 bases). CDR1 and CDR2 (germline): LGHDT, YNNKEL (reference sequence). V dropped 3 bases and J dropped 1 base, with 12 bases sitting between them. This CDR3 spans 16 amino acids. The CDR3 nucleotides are TGTGCCAGCAGCCAGTCGGGCAGGGGGAACACCGGGGAGCTGTTTTTT. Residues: CASSQSGRGNTGELFF.

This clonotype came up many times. CDR3 region: CASSPLRDVRDTDTQYF. CDR3 DNA: TGTGCCAGTAGTCCCCTACGGGACGTACGTGACACAGATACGCAGTATTTT. V is TRBV19 and J is TRBJ2-3; D could derive from TRBD1 or TRBD2 (5 bases each). This CDR3 spans 17 amino acids. The V end was cut by 5 bases, the J end by 2 bases, with 20 bases between. The germline V gene encodes CDR1 LNHDA and CDR2 SQIVND (reference sequence).

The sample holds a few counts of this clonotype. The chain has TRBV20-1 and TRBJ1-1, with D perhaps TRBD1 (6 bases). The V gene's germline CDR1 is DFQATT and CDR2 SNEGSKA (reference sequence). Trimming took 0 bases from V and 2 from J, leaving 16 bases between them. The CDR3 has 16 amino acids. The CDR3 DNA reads TGCAGTGCTAGAGATTTAAAAGGGGGTCTTAACACTGAAGCTTTCTTT. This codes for CSARDLKGGLNTEAFF.

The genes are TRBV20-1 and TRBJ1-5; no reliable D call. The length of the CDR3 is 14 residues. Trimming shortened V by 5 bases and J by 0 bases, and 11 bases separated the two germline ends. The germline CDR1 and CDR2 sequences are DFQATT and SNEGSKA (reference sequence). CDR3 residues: CSAPDDDSNQPQHF. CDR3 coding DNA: TGCAGTGCTCCGGACGATGATAGCAATCAGCCCCAGCATTTT.

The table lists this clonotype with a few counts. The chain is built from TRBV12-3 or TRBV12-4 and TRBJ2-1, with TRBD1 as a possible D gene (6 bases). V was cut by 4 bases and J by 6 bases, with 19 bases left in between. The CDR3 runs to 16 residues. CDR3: CASSSTGIGAGNEQFF. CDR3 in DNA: TGTGCCAGCAGTTCTACAGGGATTGGGGCTGGCAATGAGCAGTTCTTC.

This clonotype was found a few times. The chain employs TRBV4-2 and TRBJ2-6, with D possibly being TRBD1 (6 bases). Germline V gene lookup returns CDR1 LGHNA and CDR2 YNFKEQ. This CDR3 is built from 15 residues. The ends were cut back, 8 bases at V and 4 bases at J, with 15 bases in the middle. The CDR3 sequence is CASGNQGLGANVLTF. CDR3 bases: TGTGCCAGCGGAAACCAGGGGCTCGGGGCCAACGTCCTGACTTTC.

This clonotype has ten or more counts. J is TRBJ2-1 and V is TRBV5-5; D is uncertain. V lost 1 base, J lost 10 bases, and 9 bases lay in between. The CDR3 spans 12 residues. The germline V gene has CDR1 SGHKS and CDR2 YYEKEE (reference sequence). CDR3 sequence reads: CASSLSISEQFF. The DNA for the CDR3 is TGTGCCAGCAGCTTGTCGATTTCCGAGCAGTTCTTC.

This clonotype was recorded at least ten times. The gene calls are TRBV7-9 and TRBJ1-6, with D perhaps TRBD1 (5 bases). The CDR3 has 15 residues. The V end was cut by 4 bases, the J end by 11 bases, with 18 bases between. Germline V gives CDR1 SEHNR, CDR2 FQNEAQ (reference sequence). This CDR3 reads CASSSNRDGSPPLHF. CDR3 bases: TGTGCCAGCAGCTCCAACCGGGACGGTTCCCCACCCCTCCACTTT.

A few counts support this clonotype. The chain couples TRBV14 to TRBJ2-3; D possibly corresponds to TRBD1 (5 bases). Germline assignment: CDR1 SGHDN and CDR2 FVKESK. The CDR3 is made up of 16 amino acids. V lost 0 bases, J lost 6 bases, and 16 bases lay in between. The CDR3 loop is CASSQDLTDRSDTQYF. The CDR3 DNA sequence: TGTGCCAGCAGCCAAGATTTGACAGACCGCTCCGATACGCAGTATTTT.

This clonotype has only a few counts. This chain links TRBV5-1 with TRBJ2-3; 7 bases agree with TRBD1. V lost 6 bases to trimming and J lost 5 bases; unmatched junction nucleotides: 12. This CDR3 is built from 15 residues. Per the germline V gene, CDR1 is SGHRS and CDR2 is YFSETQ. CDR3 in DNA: TGCGCCAGCACCCCGGGACAGCCCCCCTTAGATACGCAGTATTTT. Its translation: CASTPGQPPLDTQYF.

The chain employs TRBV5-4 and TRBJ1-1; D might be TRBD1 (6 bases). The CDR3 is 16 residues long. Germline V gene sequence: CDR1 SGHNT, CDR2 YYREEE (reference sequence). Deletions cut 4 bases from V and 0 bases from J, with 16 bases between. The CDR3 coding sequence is TGTGCCAGCAGCGAGGGACACGGGAGACTGAACACTGAAGCTTTCTTT. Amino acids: CASSEGHGRLNTEAFF. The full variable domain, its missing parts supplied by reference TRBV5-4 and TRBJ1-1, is ETGVTQSPTHLIKTRGQQVTLRCSSQSGHNTVSWYQQALGQGPQFIFQYYREEENGRGNFPPRFSGLQFPNYSSELNVNALELDDSALYLCASSEGHGRLNTEAFFGQGTRLTVV.

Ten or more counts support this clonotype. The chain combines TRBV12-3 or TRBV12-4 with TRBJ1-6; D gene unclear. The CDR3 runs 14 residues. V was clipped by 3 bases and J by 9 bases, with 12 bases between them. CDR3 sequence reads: CASSFGEGFSPLHF. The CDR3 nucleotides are TGTGCCAGCAGTTTCGGGGAAGGGTTTTCACCCCTCCACTTT.

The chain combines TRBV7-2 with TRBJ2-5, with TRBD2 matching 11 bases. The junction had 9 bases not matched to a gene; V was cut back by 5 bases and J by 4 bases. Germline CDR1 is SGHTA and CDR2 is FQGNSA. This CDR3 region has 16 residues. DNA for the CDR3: TGTGCCAGCAGCCACGTAGCGGGGGGGCTTACAGAGACCCAGTACTTC. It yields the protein CASSHVAGGLTETQYF.

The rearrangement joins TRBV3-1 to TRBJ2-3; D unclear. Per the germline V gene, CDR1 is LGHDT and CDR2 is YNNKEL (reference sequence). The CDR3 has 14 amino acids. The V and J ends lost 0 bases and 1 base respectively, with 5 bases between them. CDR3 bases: TGTGCCAGCAGCCAAGATCGCCGCACAGATACGCAGTATTTT. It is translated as CASSQDRRTDTQYF.

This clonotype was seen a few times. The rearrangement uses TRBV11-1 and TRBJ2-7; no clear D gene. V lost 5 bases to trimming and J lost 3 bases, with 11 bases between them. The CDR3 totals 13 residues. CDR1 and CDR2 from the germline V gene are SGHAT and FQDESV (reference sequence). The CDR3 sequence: CASSTGRNYEQYF. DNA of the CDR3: TGTGCCAGCAGCACCGGACGGAACTACGAGCAGTACTTC.

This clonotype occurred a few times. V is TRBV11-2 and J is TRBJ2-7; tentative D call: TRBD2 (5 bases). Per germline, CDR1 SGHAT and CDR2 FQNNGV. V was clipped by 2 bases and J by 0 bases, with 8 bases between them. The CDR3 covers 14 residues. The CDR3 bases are TGTGCCAGCAGCTTAACCGGGAACTCCTACGAGCAGTACTTC. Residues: CASSLTGNSYEQYF.